This T cell receptor (beta chain) was recovered during a study of identical twins. TCRdb processed the 5' RACE reads anew with MiXCR; each CDR3 protein has one entry. The sample has 500,000 to 650,000 distinct CDR3 sequences; roughly 7.1% are singletons. V was trimmed by 5 bases and J by 0 bases, leaving 5 bases between them. The CDR3 consists of 14 residues. These data were also reused for a study on yellow fever vaccine responses in identical twins.

The receptor's source is a woman younger than 35 in good health. The chain joins TRBV12-3 or TRBV12-4 to TRBJ1-6; D not resolved. The sequenced material came from PBMCs. The CDR3 DNA follows: TGTGCCAGCAGTCGGACCTCCTATAATTCACCCCTCCACTTT. Protein: CASSRTSYNSPLHF.